A single sample is the source of the 32 T cell receptor beta chains below, sequenced in a study of blood T cell repertoires in COVID-19. Libraries were prepared by immunoSEQ multiplex PCR; TCRdb keeps only in-frame clonotypes and omits some of them. Among 300,000 to 350,000 clones listed, around nine tenths were seen once. Sequencing input: peripheral blood. These receptors all stem from a woman under 30 who had recovered from COVID-19.

The CDR3 loop reads CASSRRQGSNEKLFF. Here the CDR3 DNA reads TGTGCCAGCAGTAGACGACAGGGATCAAATGAAAAACTGTTTTTT. This chain uses TRBV6-5 with TRBJ1-4; TRBD1 matches 7 bases. J gave up 5 bases and V 5 bases, and 8 bases lay outside the gene matches. Germline-derived CDR1 and CDR2 are MNHEY and SVGAGI. The CDR3 length is 15 residues.

The CDR3 bases are TGTGCCAGCAGCCAGACTAGTAAGCTCACCGGGGAGCTGTTTTTT. Translation gives CASSQTSKLTGELFF. The chain recombines TRBV13 with TRBJ2-2; D might be TRBD2 (6 bases). This CDR3 is built from 15 residues. V lost 5 bases and J 4 bases, leaving 14 bases between the germline ends. Germline V gene lookup returns CDR1 PRHDT and CDR2 FYEKMQ (reference sequence). The full variable domain, rest sourced from reference TRBV13 and TRBJ2-2, is AAGVIQSPRHLIKEKRETATLKCYPIPRHDTVYWYQQGPGQDPQFLISFYEKMQSDKGSIPDRFSAQQFSDYHSELNMSSLELGDSALYFCASSQTSKLTGELFFGEGSRLTVL.

V usage is TRBV5-4 and J usage is TRBJ1-6, with 7 nucleotides matching TRBD1. Unmatched junction bases numbered 6, after V lost 5 bases and J lost 10 bases. The germline CDR1 and CDR2 sequences are SGHNT and YYREEE (reference sequence). The CDR3 loop spans 13 amino acids. The CDR3 region is CASSPDRVSPLHF. The DNA of the CDR3 is TGTGCCAGCAGTCCAGACAGGGTATCACCCCTCCACTTT. The whole variable domain, filled in from reference TRBV5-4 and TRBJ1-6, reads ETGVTQSPTHLIKTRGQQVTLRCSSQSGHNTVSWYQQALGQGPQFIFQYYREEENGRGNFPPRFSGLQFPNYSSELNVNALELDDSALYLCASSPDRVSPLHFGNGTRLTVT.

The chain carries TRBV11-3 and TRBJ1-1, with D perhaps TRBD1 (6 bases). The CDR3 loop spans 14 amino acids. The germline CDR1 and CDR2 sequences are SGHNT and YENEEA. Deletions cut 1 base from V and 7 bases from J, with 13 bases between. The CDR3 DNA is TGTGCCAGCAGCTTAGCAGGGGTCAGCGGTGAAGCTTTCTTT. Its translation is CASSLAGVSGEAFF.

This clone was observed once. The chain couples TRBV6-2 or TRBV6-3 to TRBJ2-1; the D gene is possibly TRBD1 (5 bases). Germline CDR1 and CDR2: MNHEY and SVGEGT. This CDR3 spans 12 amino acids. Trimming shortened V by 4 bases and J by 5 bases, and 6 bases separated the two germline ends. CDR3 DNA: TGTGCCAGCAGTTGGGGCGACAATGAGCAGTTCTTC. This translates into CASSWGDNEQFF.

V is TRBV11-2 and J is TRBJ2-1; D possibly corresponds to TRBD1 (6 bases). Germline lookup yields CDR1 SGHAT and CDR2 FQNNGV. CDR3 length: 11 amino acids. Trimming stripped 4 bases from V and 9 bases from J, with 7 bases between. The CDR3 protein is CASSSQGEQFF. For the CDR3, the DNA is TGTGCCAGCAGCTCACAGGGTGAGCAGTTCTTC.

The chain has TRBV5-6 and TRBJ1-2; perhaps TRBD1 as D (5 bases). The germline gives CDR1 SGHDT, CDR2 YYEEEE. Trimming shortened V by 0 bases and J by 2 bases, and 11 bases separated the two germline ends. This CDR3 is built from 15 residues. CDR3 bases: TGTGCCAGCAGCTTGGGAACAGGCAGAAACTATGGCTACACCTTC. It translates to CASSLGTGRNYGYTF. The full variable domain, rest sourced from reference TRBV5-6 and TRBJ1-2, is DAGVTQSPTHLIKTRGQQVTLRCSPKSGHDTVSWYQQALGQGPQFIFQYYEEEERQRGNFPDRFSGHQFPNYSSELNVNALLLGDSALYLCASSLGTGRNYGYTFGSGTRLTVV.

The sample holds one count of this clone. This chain connects TRBV30 to TRBJ1-5, with 8 bases matching TRBD1. There are 15 residues in the CDR3. Germline V gene data show CDR1 as GTSNPN and CDR2 as SVGIG (reference sequence). The junction had 7 bases not matched to a gene; V was cut back by 5 bases and J by 1 base. CDR3 sequence (DNA): TGTGCCTGGGCGCGGACAGGGAGAAGCAATCAGCCCCAGCATTTT. It yields the protein CAWARTGRSNQPQHF.

The chain employs TRBV30 and TRBJ2-6; 10 bases agree with TRBD1. CDR3 length equals 16 residues. Germline V gene data show CDR1 as GTSNPN and CDR2 as SVGIG (reference sequence). The ends lost 8 bases at V and 0 bases at J; junction bases unmatched: 7. Written as DNA, the CDR3 is TGTGCCGGAAGGGACAGGGGACCCTCTGGGGCCAACGTCCTGACTTTC. Translating gives CAGRDRGPSGANVLTF.

V usage is TRBV6-9 and J usage is TRBJ2-3; TRBD2 matches 8 bases. The V segment lost 4 bases and the J segment 2 bases; nucleotides outside the gene matches: 5. CDR3 size: 15 residues. Germline CDR1 is MNHGY and CDR2 is SVAAGI. The CDR3 coding sequence is TGTGCCAGCAGTTGTACTAGCGGAGACACAGATACGCAGTATTTT. Translation: CASSCTSGDTDTQYF.

This chain uses TRBV15 with TRBJ2-4; 7 positions agree with TRBD2. The V segment lost 8 bases and the J segment 1 base; nucleotides outside the gene matches: 5. The CDR3 sequence is 14 residues long. From germline, CDR1 is LNHNV and CDR2 YYDKDF (reference sequence). The CDR3 nucleotides are TGTGCCACCGGGCGGGAGATGGCCAAAAACATTCAGTACTTC. This codes for CATGREMAKNIQYF.

A single count supports this clone. V gene TRBV29-1 combines with J gene TRBJ1-4; unclear D gene. The CDR3 sequence is 12 residues long. CDR1 is SQVTM and CDR2 is ANQGSEA in the germline V gene. V shed 2 bases and J shed 10 bases, with 11 bases lying between them. DNA for the CDR3: TGCAGCGTTGAACTGTCATACGGAAAACTGTTTTTT. It codes for CSVELSYGKLFF.

This chain joins TRBV6-2 or TRBV6-3 and TRBJ2-7; D may be TRBD1 (7 bases). From germline, CDR1 is MNHEY and CDR2 SVGEGT. With 6 bases removed from V and 2 bases from J, the gap between germline ends came to 11 bases. The length of the CDR3 is 13 residues. CDR3 DNA: TGTGCCAGCAGCCGCGGGACAGCCTACGAGCAGTACGTC. It yields the protein CASSRGTAYEQYV.

V is TRBV2 and J is TRBJ1-5; D gene uncertain. V was shortened by 6 bases and J by 3 bases, with 12 bases between the two germline ends. Germline loops: CDR1 SNHLY, CDR2 FYNNEI. The CDR3 extends over 14 amino acids. This CDR3 reads CASSPATNNQPQHF. The DNA of the CDR3 is TGTGCCAGCAGCCCCGCCACTAACAATCAGCCCCAGCATTTT.

The chain carries TRBV7-2 and TRBJ2-1; D uncertain. Germline V gene sequence: CDR1 SGHTA, CDR2 FQGNSA. The CDR3 contains 15 residues. Between the trimmed V and J ends, which lost 1 base and 4 bases, there was a span of 11 bases. In DNA, the CDR3 is TGTGCCAGCAGCTTAGTCTCCAGGCTATACAATGAGCAGTTCTTC. This codes for CASSLVSRLYNEQFF.

V gene TRBV12-5 combines with J gene TRBJ1-6; 12 positions agree with TRBD1. The CDR3 spans 16 residues. CDR1 is LGHNT, CDR2 FRNRAP, per germline. Unmatched junction bases numbered 15, after V lost 7 bases and J lost 14 bases. The CDR3 is CASVNSRGQGASTLHF. CDR3 bases: TGTGCTAGTGTCAACTCCAGGGGACAGGGGGCTTCGACCCTCCACTTT.

This clone showed up just once. The chain employs TRBV9 and TRBJ1-1, with 7 nucleotides matching TRBD1. Germline V lookup: CDR1 SGDLS, CDR2 YYNGEE. Trimming at V came to 4 bases and at J to 1 base, leaving 7 bases not matched to a gene. The CDR3 consists of 15 residues. The CDR3 DNA reads TGTGCCAGCAGCATCCCACAGGGGAAGAACACTGAAGCTTTCTTT. Protein product: CASSIPQGKNTEAFF. Full variable domain (outside the CDR3, taken from reference TRBV9 and TRBJ1-1): DSGVTQTPKHLITATGQRVTLRCSPRSGDLSVYWYQQSLDQGLQFLIQYYNGEERAKGNILERFSAQQFPDLHSELNLSSLELGDSALYFCASSIPQGKNTEAFFGQGTRLTVV.

The chain recombines TRBV10-3 with TRBJ1-6, with 7 nucleotides matching TRBD1. This CDR3 contains 17 residues. The junction had 9 bases not matched to a gene; V was cut back by 0 bases and J by 7 bases. Germline V gene sequence: CDR1 ENHRY, CDR2 SYGVKD. The CDR3 here is CAISESRLQGWNSPLHF. CDR3 DNA sequence: TGTGCCATCAGTGAGTCGCGGCTACAGGGGTGGAATTCACCCCTCCACTTT.

The chain employs TRBV9 and TRBJ1-5; D unclear. V was trimmed by 2 bases and J by 5 bases, leaving 8 bases between them. The CDR3 sequence is 13 residues long. The V gene's germline CDR1 is SGDLS and CDR2 YYNGEE. The chain's CDR3 is CASSVDSDQPQHF. The DNA of the CDR3 is TGTGCCAGCAGCGTGGACTCTGATCAGCCCCAGCATTTT.

The rearrangement uses TRBV6-2 or TRBV6-3 and TRBJ1-5; D is ambiguous. The V and J ends lost 4 bases and 6 bases respectively, with 16 bases between them. The germline V gene encodes CDR1 MNHEY and CDR2 SVGEGT. This CDR3 spans 15 amino acids. This chain's CDR3 is CASSSDFRLGQPQHF. CDR3 nucleotide sequence: TGTGCCAGCAGTTCGGACTTTAGGTTGGGTCAGCCCCAGCATTTT.

The chain employs TRBV6-2 or TRBV6-3 and TRBJ2-1, with D unresolved. The CDR3 has 12 amino acids. The V gene's germline CDR1 is MNHEY and CDR2 SVGEGT. Trimming left V 2 bases short and J 10 bases short, with 9 bases between. The CDR3 loop is CASSYPPEEQFF. The CDR3 DNA sequence: TGTGCCAGCAGTTACCCCCCAGAAGAGCAGTTCTTC.

The J gene is TRBJ2-7, the V gene TRBV12-5, with 9 bases that match TRBD2. The J segment lost 4 bases and the V segment lost 7 bases, leaving 17 bases of the junction unmatched. The CDR3 spans 17 residues. CDR1 and CDR2 (germline): LGHNT, FRNRAP. The CDR3 loop reads CASATQRGSGRSYEQYV. In DNA, the CDR3 is TGTGCTAGTGCCACCCAACGAGGTAGCGGGAGAAGTTACGAGCAGTACGTC.

The gene calls are TRBV5-4 and TRBJ1-2; 8 bases map to TRBD1. Trimming took 4 bases from V and 2 from J; bases not matched to a gene: 7. The germline CDR1 and CDR2 sequences are SGHNT and YYREEE (reference sequence). This CDR3 is built from 15 residues. In DNA, the CDR3 is TGTGCCAGCAGCAACCCGACAGGGGCGAACTATGGCTACACCTTC. Protein: CASSNPTGANYGYTF.

V is TRBV5-6 and J is TRBJ1-6; D uncertain. Trimming pared 3 bases from V and 7 bases from J, leaving 14 bases between. This CDR3 region has 15 residues. Germline V lookup: CDR1 SGHDT, CDR2 YYEEEE. CDR3 in DNA: TGTGCCAGCAGCTCGGTGGGCTTATGGAATTCACCCCTCCACTTT. It translates to CASSSVGLWNSPLHF.

V gene TRBV6-2 or TRBV6-3 combines with J gene TRBJ2-7; 7 bases are a match to TRBD1. In germline, CDR1 is MNHEY, CDR2 SVGEGT. V lost 2 bases to trimming and J lost 5 bases; unmatched junction nucleotides: 6. The CDR3 extends over 14 amino acids. The CDR3 loop reads CASSYRDSLNEQYV. For the CDR3, the DNA is TGTGCCAGCAGTTACCGGGACAGTCTCAACGAGCAGTACGTC.

This rearrangement joins TRBV5-1 to TRBJ2-7; 15 bases are shared with TRBD2. The germline V gene encodes CDR1 SGHRS and CDR2 YFSETQ. The CDR3 sequence is 17 residues long. Germline trimming cut 4 bases from V and 2 bases from J; bases unmatched to any gene: 7. The CDR3 is CASSQGLAGGSTYEQYV. CDR3 nucleotides: TGCGCCAGCAGCCAAGGACTAGCGGGAGGGTCTACCTACGAGCAGTACGTC.

V is TRBV27 and J is TRBJ1-1; 8 bases align to TRBD1. Germline-derived CDR1 and CDR2 are MNHEY and SMNVEV (reference sequence). Trimming cost V 6 bases and J 3 bases; bases outside gene matches: 6. This CDR3 is 14 amino acids long. Here the CDR3 DNA reads TGTGCCAGCAGCCAGGGGGCGCGGTACACTGAAGCTTTCTTT. Translated: CASSQGARYTEAFF.

The chain recombines TRBV19 with TRBJ1-1; D may be TRBD1 (5 bases). CDR3 length equals 16 residues. CDR1 is LNHDA, CDR2 SQIVND, per germline (reference sequence). Trimming took off 5 bases at V and 2 bases at J, with 18 bases between the two ends. The CDR3 protein is CASSPREGALNTEAFF. The CDR3 nucleotides read TGTGCCAGTAGTCCTCGCGAAGGGGCCCTAAACACTGAAGCTTTCTTT.

The V and J genes are TRBV18 and TRBJ2-6, with 7 bases fitting TRBD1. The CDR3 is made up of 17 amino acids. CDR1 KGHSH and CDR2 LQKENI come from the germline V gene. Germline trimming cut 5 bases from V and 4 bases from J; bases unmatched to any gene: 11. The CDR3 bases are TGTGCCAGCTCAAACAACCCAGGGGGAGCCGGGGCCAACGTCCTGACTTTC. Translating gives CASSNNPGGAGANVLTF.

This rearrangement joins TRBV24-1 to TRBJ1-5; unclear D gene. CDR1 is KGHDR, CDR2 SFDVKD, per germline. V was shortened by 4 bases and J by 0 bases, with 9 bases between the two germline ends. CDR3 length: 15 amino acids. This CDR3 is CATSEGTTSNQPQHF. The CDR3 coding sequence is TGTGCCACCAGTGAAGGCACTACTAGCAATCAGCCCCAGCATTTT.

The V gene is TRBV12-3 or TRBV12-4, the J gene TRBJ2-5; D gene ambiguous. This CDR3 is built from 13 residues. V lost 5 bases and J 3 bases, leaving 10 bases between the germline ends. CDR3 sequence (DNA): TGTGCCAGCAGTCTCCGAGGAAAAGAGACCCAGTACTTC. It is translated as CASSLRGKETQYF.

The rearrangement links TRBV10-3 to TRBJ2-1, with TRBD2 matching 14 bases. The V segment lost 7 bases and the J segment 7 bases; nucleotides outside the gene matches: 9. Germline V CDR1 and CDR2: ENHRY, SYGVKD. The CDR3 sequence is 16 residues long. The CDR3 loop reads CAINRGLAGGENEQFF. CDR3 DNA: TGTGCCATCAACCGTGGACTAGCGGGAGGCGAGAATGAGCAGTTCTTC.